The present entry profiles one T cell receptor beta chain with its context. Looked up from germline, CDR1 is PRHDT and CDR2 is FYEKMQ (reference sequence). The CDR3 has 13 amino acids. V was pared by 6 bases and J by 6 bases, with 7 bases of the junction left unmatched. Produced via immunoSEQ multiplex PCR; TCRdb's table is partial and in-frame only. This sample has tens of thousands of clones, with 95% to 98% found just once. The data are from a study of technical replicates of blood from several donors. The sequenced sample was T cells isolated from PBMCs. V and J are TRBV13 and TRBJ1-2, with 7 positions matching TRBD1. The sequence came from a human donor in good health. CDR3 DNA sequence: TGTGCCAGCAGTCACCGGGACAGAGATGGCTACACCTTC. This translates into CASSHRDRDGYTF.